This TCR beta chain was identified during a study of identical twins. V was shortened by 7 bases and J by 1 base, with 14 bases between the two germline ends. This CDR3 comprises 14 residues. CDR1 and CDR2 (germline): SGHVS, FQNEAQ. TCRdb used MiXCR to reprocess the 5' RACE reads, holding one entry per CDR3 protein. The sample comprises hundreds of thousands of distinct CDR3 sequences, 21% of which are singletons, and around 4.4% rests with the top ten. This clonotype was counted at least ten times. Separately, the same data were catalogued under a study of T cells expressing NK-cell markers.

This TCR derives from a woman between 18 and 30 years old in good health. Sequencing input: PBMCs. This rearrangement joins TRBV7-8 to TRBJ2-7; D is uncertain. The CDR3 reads CASNTEASSYEQYF. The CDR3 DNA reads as TGTGCCAGCAACACCGAGGCTAGTTCCTACGAGCAGTACTTC.